The 7 T cell receptor beta chains below come from one sample, sequenced in a study of blood T cells in healthy people across ages. Combining a sample-barcoded 5' primer with a J-beta primer mix, a second PCR ran for 7 to 11 cycles. A single record per CDR3 protein comes from TCRdb applying MiXCR to the 5' RACE reads. Of roughly 2 million distinct CDR3 sequences in the sample, about 50% were seen once. Material: blood. The receptor set was obtained from a middle-aged woman in good health.

This clonotype has just a few counts. The chain employs TRBV12-3 or TRBV12-4 and TRBJ2-5; the match to TRBD1 covers 8 bases. J gave up 2 bases and V 5 bases, and 7 bases lay outside the gene matches. This CDR3 has 15 residues. CDR3: CASSHGQGAQETQYF. CDR3 nucleotide sequence: TGTGCCAGCAGTCACGGACAGGGAGCACAAGAGACCCAGTACTTC.

The chain uses TRBV6-2 or TRBV6-3 and TRBJ2-5, with D hard to call. V lost 6 bases and J lost 3, with 17 bases in between. The CDR3 runs 15 residues. The germline gives CDR1 MNHEY, CDR2 SVGEGT. CDR3 sequence: CASSLYRVTEETQYF. DNA for the CDR3: TGTGCCAGCAGCCTCTATCGGGTAACGGAAGAGACCCAGTACTTC.

This clonotype was seen at least ten times. V and J are TRBV4-1 and TRBJ2-1, with a weak D call TRBD2 (5 bases). Germline V CDR1 and CDR2: MGHRA, YSYEKL. Trimming took 1 base from V and 10 from J, leaving 8 bases between them. This CDR3 has 12 residues. The CDR3 DNA sequence: TGCGCCAGCAGCCAAGCTACGGGGGAGCAGTTCTTC. This gives the protein CASSQATGEQFF.

This chain connects TRBV20-1 to TRBJ2-7, with D possibly TRBD2 on 6 matching bases. Germline assignment: CDR1 DFQATT and CDR2 SNEGSKA (reference sequence). The CDR3 extends over 11 amino acids. V gave up 2 bases and J gave up 6 bases, with 8 bases separating them. CDR3 loop: CSARSGSEQYF. As DNA, the CDR3 is TGCAGTGCTAGAAGCGGGTCCGAGCAGTACTTC.

The gene calls are TRBV11-3 and TRBJ2-1; D may correspond to TRBD1 or TRBD2 (5 bases each). Trimming removed 8 bases from V and 7 bases from J, with 21 bases in between. The CDR3 runs 15 residues. Germline V gives CDR1 SGHNT, CDR2 YENEEA. CDR3 in DNA: TGTGCCAGCGCTCGATCCCGTGGGGGACGGAATGAGCAGTTCTTC. As protein: CASARSRGGRNEQFF.

The chain recombines TRBV28 with TRBJ2-5; no definite D call. The germline V and J ends were trimmed by 5 bases and 2 bases, with 12 bases remaining between them. Germline CDR1 reads MDHEN; CDR2 reads SYDVKM. The CDR3 length is 14 residues. CDR3 sequence: CASSRSRKQETQYF. CDR3 in DNA: TGTGCCAGCAGTCGCAGTAGGAAACAAGAGACCCAGTACTTC. The complete variable domain, with remaining parts taken from reference TRBV28 and TRBJ2-5, reads DVKVTQSSRYLVKRTGEKVFLECVQDMDHENMFWYRQDPGLGLRLIYFSYDVKMKEKGDIPEGYSVSREKKERFSLILESASTNQTSMYLCASSRSRKQETQYFGPGTRLLVL.

Comments on this clonotype: A junction boundary mismatches the germline segment, possibly from a read error. V is TRBV27 and J is TRBJ1-1, with D unresolved. Germline V gene sequence: CDR1 MNHEY, CDR2 SMNVEV (reference sequence). This CDR3 spans 14 amino acids. CDR3 in amino acids: CASRQRVVKTEAFF. CDR3 nucleotide sequence: TGTGCCAGCAGGCAAAGGGTTGTGAAAACTGAAGCTTTCTTT.